The rows below give T cell receptor beta chains drawn from one sample of a study of control samples from healthy donors and cancer patients. Generated by immunoSEQ multiplex PCR, the TCRdb table keeps only in-frame clones and is missing some. Counted here are about 170,000 clones, roughly 95% occurring once; the ten biggest clones make up about 4%. Source material: blood. All receptors come from an older woman in good health. The CDR3 runs from the conserved cysteine through the conserved F or W. Fields, in order: V gene, clone size, J gene, D gene, CDR3 protein, CDR3 DNA. A D gene is named only where the DNA matches it firmly. Size is stated for part of the rows, as once, few or many counts, or as a class when the clone is expanded.

>TRBV18|.|TRBJ1-6|TRBD1
CASSLTRTGPSPLHF
TGTGCCAGCTCACTTACGCGGACAGGGCCGTCACCCCTCCACTTT
>TRBV19|.|TRBJ2-3|TRBD2
CASSKGDERGASTDTQYF
TGTGCCAGTAGTAAGGGCGACGAGCGGGGGGCCAGCACAGATACGCAGTATTTT
>TRBV2|.|TRBJ1-5|.
CASRRDGNQPQHF
TGTGCCAGCAGGAGGGATGGCAATCAGCCCCAGCATTTT
>TRBV6-5|.|TRBJ1-5|.
CASSIRGSNQPQHF
TGTGCCAGCAGTATACGGGGTAGCAATCAGCCCCAGCATTTT
>TRBV7-9|.|TRBJ2-7|.
CASSFGTSDEQYF
TGTGCCAGCAGCTTCGGGACATCAGACGAGCAGTACTTC
>TRBV18|.|TRBJ1-4|.
CASSRDPLGPNEKLFF
TGTGCCAGCTCTCGGGACCCCCTCGGGCCTAATGAAAAACTGTTTTTT
>TRBV3-1/TRBV3-2|.|TRBJ2-1|.
CASSLRGITFNEQFF
TGTGCCAGCAGCCTACGGGGGATTACCTTTAATGAGCAGTTCTTC
>TRBV25-1|.|TRBJ1-2|.
CATLSAESGGYTF
TGTGCCACCCTTTCAGCGGAGTCGGGTGGCTACACCTTC
>TRBV4-3|.|TRBJ2-6|TRBD1
CASSDRGLSGANVLTF
TGCGCCAGCTCGGACAGGGGTCTATCCGGGGCCAACGTCCTGACTTTC
>TRBV7-9|.|TRBJ1-1|.
CASSLWTVEAFF
TGTGCCAGCAGCTTGTGGACAGTAGAAGCTTTCTTT
>TRBV3-1/TRBV3-2|.|TRBJ1-6|TRBD1
CASSQPGGRSPLHF
TGTGCCAGCAGTCAGCCAGGGGGCCGTTCACCCCTCCACTTT
>TRBV27|few|TRBJ2-5|.
CASSFQGGTQYF
TGTGCCAGCAGCTTCCAGGGGGGGACCCAGTACTTC
>TRBV7-9|.|TRBJ1-5|TRBD1
CASSSTGQGVGNQPQHF
TGTGCCAGCAGCTCGACCGGACAGGGGGTTGGGAATCAGCCCCAGCATTTT